The rows below give T cell receptor beta chains drawn from one sample of a study of shared clonotypes between healthy human individuals. TCRdb's copy holds only in-frame clones and misses some; the assay was immunoSEQ multiplex PCR. Of roughly 2.5 million clones listed, approximately 90% are singletons. What was sequenced was naive CD4+ T cells sorted from blood. These receptors originate from a man aged 18 to 29 in good health. The CDR3 runs from the conserved cysteine through the conserved F or W. A D gene is named only where the DNA matches it firmly. Some rows mark clone size as missing; the rest say once, few, many or name a class of expanded clone.

clone size	J gene	V gene	D gene	CDR3 DNA	CDR3 protein
-	TRBJ2-3	TRBV2	TRBD2	TGTGCCAGCAGTGGGGCACTAGCGGGAGGGCCGAGGGCAGATACGCAGTATTTT	CASSGALAGGPRADTQYF
-	TRBJ1-4	TRBV6-6	-	TGTGCCAGCAGATCAACAGGGACAGAAAAACTGTTTTTT	CASRSTGTEKLFF
-	TRBJ2-2	TRBV27	-	TGTGCCAGCTCGCGGGTATCCACCGGGGAGCTGTTTTTT	CASSRVSTGELFF
-	TRBJ2-2	TRBV6-1	-	TGTGCCAGCAGTGAAGCTCCGGGTATTCGTCCGGCCGGGGAGCTGTTTTTT	CASSEAPGIRPAGELFF
few	TRBJ1-1	TRBV7-9	TRBD1	TGTGCCAGCAGCTTAGCTACAGGGGCGAACACTGAAGCTTTCTTT	CASSLATGANTEAFF
-	TRBJ2-5	TRBV5-1	-	TGCGCCAGCAGCTCGGTTACGGAAGAGACCCAGTACTTC	CASSSVTEETQYF
-	TRBJ2-3	TRBV7-2	TRBD2	TGTGCCAGCAGCTTTGGCAAGGATGAGCGGGGAGCCCGTTTT	CASSFGKDERGARF
once	TRBJ2-7	TRBV30	-	TGTGCCTGGAGTCTACAGGTAGCCTACGAGCAGTACTTC	CAWSLQVAYEQYF
-	TRBJ2-5	TRBV4-3	-	TGCGCCAGCAGCCGGACCGGGACAAGAGGGAACCAAGAGACCCAGTACTTC	CASSRTGTRGNQETQYF
once	TRBJ2-5	TRBV27	-	TGTGCCAGCAGTTTAAATCCGGCCCGGGTGACCCAGTACTTC	CASSLNPARVTQYF
-	TRBJ2-2	TRBV7-9	-	TGTGCCAGCAGCCCCGGGCAGGCAGACACCGGGGAGCTGTTTTTT	CASSPGQADTGELFF
-	TRBJ2-3	TRBV25-1	TRBD2	TGTGCCAGCAGTCCTGTACTCCAAGGACTAGCGGGGAGAGATACGCAGTATTTT	CASSPVLQGLAGRDTQYF
-	TRBJ2-7	TRBV18	TRBD2	TGTGCCAGCTCACGACTAGCGGATACCTACGAGCAGTACTTC	CASSRLADTYEQYF
-	TRBJ2-1	TRBV2	-	TGTGCCAGCAGTACTCTCGAGGGCCAGAATCACAATGAGCAGTTCTTC	CASSTLEGQNHNEQFF
-	TRBJ2-1	TRBV5-1	TRBD2	TGCGCCAGCTTACTGACTAGCGGCGCCTACAATGAGCAGTTCTTC	CASLLTSGAYNEQFF
-	TRBJ2-7	TRBV5-1	-	TGCGCCAGCAGCTTGGATGGGACAACCAAAGGGCCAAACGAGCAGTACTTC	CASSLDGTTKGPNEQYF
-	TRBJ2-5	TRBV27	-	TGTGCCAGCAGACAGGGCATTGAGACCCAGTACTTC	CASRQGIETQYF
-	TRBJ1-1	TRBV5-1	-	TGCGCCAGCGCGATGGGGGGGGACTCCTCCCCTTTCTTT	CASAMGGDSSPFF
-	TRBJ2-1	TRBV30	-	TGTGCCTGGAGACAGGGGAGGCTCGACGAGCAGTTCTTC	CAWRQGRLDEQFF
-	TRBJ1-2	TRBV5-6	TRBD1	TGTGCCAGCAGCTCGGGACAGACCAACTATGGCTACACCTTC	CASSSGQTNYGYTF
-	TRBJ1-2	TRBV19	TRBD1	TGTGCCAGTAGTAAGACAGGGGATGGCTATGGCTACACCTTC	CASSKTGDGYGYTF
-	TRBJ2-5	TRBV7-7	-	TGTGCTAGCAGTCCAGGGGGGCAAGAGACCCAGTACTTC	CASSPGGQETQYF
-	TRBJ1-2	TRBV5-6	-	TGTGCCAGCTTTACGCCTAATCGGGACTATGGCTACACCTTC	CASFTPNRDYGYTF
-	TRBJ1-5	TRBV6-1	-	TGTGCCAGTACAAGGGTTGGGATTAATCAGCCCCAGCATTTT	CASTRVGINQPQHF
-	TRBJ2-1	TRBV6-5	-	TGTGCCAGCAGCCCACCCGGACGAAGCTACAATGAGCAGTTCTTC	CASSPPGRSYNEQFF
-	TRBJ2-2	TRBV2	-	TGTGCCGGGAGGTCGGCCGGGGAGCTGTTTTTT	CAGRSAGELFF
-	TRBJ2-3	TRBV9	-	TGTGCCAGCAGCCGCCAGAACGGGGGCACAGATACGCAGTATTTT	CASSRQNGGTDTQYF
-	TRBJ1-4	TRBV7-9	-	TGTGCCAGCAGCTTAGGGTCGGCGACCATTAATGAAAAACTGTTTTTT	CASSLGSATINEKLFF
-	TRBJ2-7	TRBV6-6	-	TGTGCCAGCAGTTACCGGGGACCCCCGGACCACGAGCAGTACTTC	CASSYRGPPDHEQYF
-	TRBJ2-3	TRBV2	TRBD2	TGTGCCAGCAGGAAGACTAGCGGGGTGGATACGCAGTATTTT	CASRKTSGVDTQYF
-	TRBJ2-5	TRBV5-4	-	TGTGCCAGCAGCTTGGGCGGGGTACAAGAGACCCAGTACTTC	CASSLGGVQETQYF
-	TRBJ2-1	TRBV30	-	TGTGCCTGGAGTGTACTGGCACGTACCTACAATGAGCAGTTCTTC	CAWSVLARTYNEQFF
-	TRBJ2-5	TRBV7-6	-	TGTGCCAGCAGCTGGGGACGGTGGCAAGAGACCCAGTACTTC	CASSWGRWQETQYF
-	TRBJ1-2	TRBV7-5	-	TGTGCCAGAAGCTCGCGAGGGGACAGCAACTATGGCTACACCTTC	CARSSRGDSNYGYTF
-	TRBJ1-2	TRBV30	-	TGTGCCTGGATTAGCCAAAGAAATAACTATGGCTACACCTTC	CAWISQRNNYGYTF
-	TRBJ1-2	TRBV30	-	TGTGCCTGGAGGGGGGAGTTCTATGGCTACACCTTC	CAWRGEFYGYTF
-	TRBJ1-4	TRBV6-1	TRBD1	TGTGCCAGCAGTGATAATTATTTAGGGGGCAGTGGAAAACTGTTTTTT	CASSDNYLGGSGKLFF
-	TRBJ2-2	TRBV14	-	TGTGCCAGCAGCCAATGGACGGGGGAATTGAGCACCGGGGAGCTGTTTTTT	CASSQWTGELSTGELFF